The 31 T cell receptor beta chains below all came from one sample that was sequenced in a study of patients and donors after allogeneic stem cell transplantation. TCRdb passed the RT-PCR reads through MiXCR, listing each CDR3 protein once. Seen here are fewer than 75,000 distinct CDR3 sequences, about an eighth observed once, and the top ten hold around 32%. Material for sequencing was blood, either unsorted or a sorted T cell fraction (not recorded which). The source of these receptors is a human donor who was either an allogeneic HSCT recipient or a stem cell or donor lymphocyte infusion donor (not recorded which). It is not recorded whose cells these are; they may come from a transplant donor.

This clonotype was detected a few times. The chain has TRBV28 and TRBJ2-7; 10 nucleotides align to TRBD2. Unmatched junction bases numbered 15, after V lost 7 bases and J lost 6 bases. This CDR3 has 16 residues. The germline V gene encodes CDR1 MDHEN and CDR2 SYDVKM. The CDR3 protein is CASKVGLAGDVGEQYF. The CDR3 nucleotides read TGTGCCAGCAAGGTGGGTCTAGCGGGAGACGTGGGCGAGCAGTACTTC.

The chain uses TRBV20-1 and TRBJ2-7, with TRBD2 matching over 9 bases. This CDR3 is 15 amino acids long. Germline-derived CDR1 and CDR2 are DFQATT and SNEGSKA (reference sequence). The junction had 8 bases not matched to a gene; V was cut back by 2 bases and J by 3 bases. The CDR3 loop is CSARPAASGIYEQYF. The CDR3 region has the DNA TGCAGTGCTAGACCCGCGGCTAGCGGGATCTACGAGCAGTACTTC.

This clonotype has only a few counts. The chain couples TRBV5-6 to TRBJ2-1, with D uncertain. The CDR3 sequence is 20 residues long. Trimming left V 0 bases short and J 5 bases short, with 27 bases between. In germline, CDR1 is SGHDT, CDR2 YYEEEE. The CDR3 sequence is CASSLAIAANFRLADNEQFF. CDR3 coding DNA: TGTGCCAGCAGCTTGGCAATAGCCGCCAATTTCCGACTCGCCGACAATGAGCAGTTCTTC.

The chain joins TRBV5-1 to TRBJ1-1; D unresolved. Germline V CDR1 and CDR2: SGHRS, YFSETQ. The CDR3 sequence is 11 residues long. Trimming took off 5 bases at V and 0 bases at J, with 2 bases between the two ends. Written as DNA, the CDR3 is TGCGCCAGCAGGATGAACACTGAAGCTTTCTTT. It is translated as CASRMNTEAFF.

This clonotype was seen many times. The J gene is TRBJ1-1, the V gene TRBV10-2; 7 bases line up with TRBD1. Germline assignment: CDR1 WSHSY and CDR2 SAAADI. V gave up 2 bases and J gave up 4 bases; unmatched junction bases: 1. This CDR3 has 13 amino acids. The CDR3 DNA follows: TGCGCCAGCAGTGAGCAGGGGGGCACTGAAGCTTTCTTT. Its translation is CASSEQGGTEAFF.

This clonotype was counted a few times. This rearrangement joins TRBV20-1 to TRBJ1-1; D gene uncertain. Looked up from germline, CDR1 is DFQATT and CDR2 is SNEGSKA (reference sequence). V lost 3 bases, J lost 3 bases, and 5 bases lay in between. The CDR3 runs to 11 residues. CDR3 protein: CSARKDTEAFF. In DNA, the CDR3 is TGCAGTGCTAGGAAAGACACTGAAGCTTTCTTT.

This clonotype was picked up a small number of times. The gene calls are TRBV4-2 and TRBJ2-7; D is uncertain. Germline lookup yields CDR1 LGHNA and CDR2 YNFKEQ. V gave up 1 base and J gave up 3 bases, with 7 bases separating them. This CDR3 has 13 amino acids. The CDR3 nucleotides are TGTGCCAGCAGCCAAGGACCTGGCTACGAGCAGTACTTC. It codes for CASSQGPGYEQYF.

This clonotype appeared many times. V and J are TRBV7-9 and TRBJ2-1; D is possibly TRBD1 (6 bases). Germline V gives CDR1 SEHNR, CDR2 FQNEAQ (reference sequence). The CDR3 has 14 residues. Trimming pared 5 bases from V and 5 bases from J, leaving 13 bases between. CDR3 nucleotide sequence: TGTGCCAGCAGCCCGGGACAATTCAACAATGAGCAGTTCTTC. It specifies CASSPGQFNNEQFF.

J is TRBJ2-7 and V is TRBV9; the D gene is possibly TRBD1 (5 bases). CDR1 and CDR2 from the germline V gene are SGDLS and YYNGEE. This CDR3 is built from 13 residues. Trimming took off 1 base at V and 7 bases at J, with 12 bases between the two ends. The CDR3 here is CASSVRQGGEQYF. The DNA of the CDR3 is TGTGCCAGCAGCGTAAGGCAGGGTGGGGAGCAGTACTTC.

J is TRBJ2-3 and V is TRBV4-2; maybe TRBD2 (6 bases). The CDR3 extends over 17 amino acids. V dropped 0 bases and J dropped 4 bases, with 17 bases sitting between them. The germline CDR1 and CDR2 sequences are LGHNA and YNFKEQ. The CDR3 sequence is CASSQDWASEEADTQYF. The CDR3 nucleotides are TGTGCCAGCAGCCAAGATTGGGCTAGCGAGGAGGCAGATACGCAGTATTTT.

This sequence joins TRBV6-5 and TRBJ2-7; TRBD2 is a possible D gene (5 bases). The CDR3 runs to 15 residues. The V and J ends lost 0 bases and 0 bases respectively, with 9 bases between them. Germline-derived CDR1 and CDR2 are MNHEY and SVGAGI. The CDR3 DNA follows: TGTGCCAGCAGTTACTCCGGGGATTCCTCCTACGAGCAGTACTTC. It encodes CASSYSGDSSYEQYF.

This clonotype was detected ten times or more. V usage is TRBV5-1 and J usage is TRBJ1-1, with D maybe TRBD1 (5 bases). The CDR3 consists of 14 residues. Germline V lookup: CDR1 SGHRS, CDR2 YFSETQ. V was trimmed by 2 bases and J by 0 bases, leaving 8 bases between them. The CDR3 sequence is CASSFAGLNTEAFF. DNA for the CDR3: TGCGCCAGCAGCTTTGCAGGGTTGAACACTGAAGCTTTCTTT.

The gene calls are TRBV28 and TRBJ2-4; D unresolved. Trimming took off 4 bases at V and 6 bases at J, with 13 bases between the two ends. The CDR3 runs to 14 residues. The germline V gene encodes CDR1 MDHEN and CDR2 SYDVKM. CDR3 amino acids: CASSSPRTRNIQYF. The DNA for the CDR3 is TGTGCCAGCAGTTCACCCAGGACCAGAAACATTCAGTACTTC.

This clonotype was picked up a small number of times. The V call is TRBV10-3, the J call TRBJ2-6, with TRBD1 matching over 7 bases. The J segment lost 0 bases and the V segment lost 3 bases, leaving 5 bases of the junction unmatched. The CDR3 extends over 17 amino acids. The V gene's germline CDR1 is ENHRY and CDR2 SYGVKD. The CDR3 loop reads CAISERQGHSGANVLTF. The CDR3 DNA is TGTGCCATCAGTGAACGACAGGGACACTCTGGGGCCAACGTCCTGACTTTC.

The chain is built from TRBV5-5 and TRBJ2-5; D is undetermined. V was trimmed by 2 bases and J by 6 bases, leaving 5 bases between them. The CDR3 totals 11 residues. Germline CDR1 SGHKS, CDR2 YYEKEE (reference sequence). The CDR3 nucleotides read TGTGCCAGCAGCTTTTCGAAGACCCAGTACTTC. Amino acids: CASSFSKTQYF.

This clonotype was seen repeatedly, ten times or more. This chain joins TRBV24-1 and TRBJ1-1; D perhaps matches TRBD1 (5 bases). There are 13 residues in the CDR3. From germline, CDR1 is KGHDR and CDR2 SFDVKD. V was pared by 6 bases and J by 1 base, with 8 bases between. As DNA, the CDR3 is TGTGCCACCAGTTACGGGGGGAACACTGAAGCTTTCTTT. Translated, it gives CATSYGGNTEAFF.

This clonotype has at least ten counts. The chain has TRBV27 and TRBJ1-4; D unresolved. Germline-derived CDR1 and CDR2 are MNHEY and SMNVEV (reference sequence). The CDR3 extends over 12 amino acids. Between the trimmed V and J ends, which lost 1 base and 8 bases, there was a span of 5 bases. This chain's CDR3 is CASSLYGEKLFF. CDR3 DNA sequence: TGTGCCAGCAGTTTATATGGAGAAAAACTGTTTTTT. Supplemented by reference TRBV27 and TRBJ1-4, the full variable domain reads EAQVTQNPRYLITVTGKKLTVTCSQNMNHEYMSWYRQDPGLGLRQIYYSMNVEVTDKGDVPEGYKVSRKEKRNFPLILESPSPNQTSLYFCASSLYGEKLFFGSGTQLSVL.

In this sample, this clonotype turned up many times. The J gene is TRBJ2-7, the V gene TRBV12-3 or TRBV12-4; no clear D. This CDR3 contains 13 residues. V was clipped by 2 bases and J by 0 bases, with 5 bases between them. In DNA form, the CDR3 reads TGTGCCAGCAGTTTAAGTAACTCCTACGAGCAGTACTTC. Protein: CASSLSNSYEQYF.

The CDR3 reads CATSEPGLVSDTQYF. The CDR3 DNA follows: TGTGCCACCAGTGAACCAGGGTTGGTATCAGATACGCAGTATTTT. This sequence joins TRBV24-1 and TRBJ2-3; possible D gene TRBD1, 5 bases. Germline V lookup: CDR1 KGHDR, CDR2 SFDVKD. The V end lost 4 bases, the J end lost 4 bases, and 14 bases lay between the germline ends. CDR3 length: 15 amino acids.

The V call is TRBV7-8, the J call TRBJ2-5, with 7 bases aligning to TRBD2. The length of the CDR3 is 19 residues. J was trimmed by 0 bases and V by 6 bases; bases with no gene match: 19. Germline V CDR1 and CDR2: SGHVS, FQNEAQ. CDR3 coding DNA: TGTGCCAGCAGTCGAAGGTGGATACCTAGCGGAACCCACCAAGAGACCCAGTACTTC. It is translated as CASSRRWIPSGTHQETQYF.

This chain connects TRBV7-9 to TRBJ2-5; possible D gene TRBD2, 7 bases. V lost 2 bases and J 1 base, leaving 14 bases between the germline ends. Germline V lookup: CDR1 SEHNR, CDR2 FQNEAQ (reference sequence). The CDR3 spans 16 residues. The chain's CDR3 is CASSLLTGGPQETQYF. The CDR3 nucleotides read TGTGCCAGCAGCTTATTGACGGGGGGCCCCCAAGAGACCCAGTACTTC.

The sample holds many counts of this clonotype. This chain uses TRBV7-8 with TRBJ1-6; 9 positions agree with TRBD1. This CDR3 has 18 residues. Germline values: CDR1 SGHVS, CDR2 FQNEAQ. V shed 4 bases and J 5 bases; nucleotides not matched to a gene: 12. The CDR3 sequence: CASSSRMGTGQNNSPLHF. CDR3 DNA: TGTGCCAGCAGCTCCCGAATGGGGACAGGGCAGAATAATTCACCCCTCCACTTT.

This clonotype was counted at least ten times. The genes are TRBV29-1 and TRBJ2-3; 12 bases match TRBD2. CDR1 and CDR2 from the germline V gene are SQVTM and ANQGSEA. This CDR3 region has 15 residues. V dropped 1 base and J dropped 4; count of bases not matched to a gene: 3. CDR3 sequence (DNA): TGCAGCGTTGAAGGACTAGCGGGAGTGGCAGATACGCAGTATTTT. It translates to CSVEGLAGVADTQYF.

In nucleotides, the CDR3 is TGTGCCACCGCCTGGGATAATTTAGTTACTGAAGCTTTCTTT. As protein: CATAWDNLVTEAFF. This chain links TRBV15 with TRBJ1-1; D gene uncertain. From germline, CDR1 is LNHNV and CDR2 YYDKDF (reference sequence). The germline V and J ends were trimmed by 8 bases and 5 bases, with 18 bases remaining between them. The CDR3 length is 14 residues.

The V gene is TRBV24-1, the J gene TRBJ2-1; 7 positions match TRBD2. The CDR3 is made up of 13 amino acids. The germline V gene encodes CDR1 KGHDR and CDR2 SFDVKD. Unmatched junction bases numbered 3, after V lost 7 bases and J lost 4 bases. The CDR3 is CATRSSGYNEQFF. CDR3 nucleotides: TGTGCCACCAGATCTAGCGGTTACAATGAGCAGTTCTTC.

The chain carries TRBV12-3 or TRBV12-4 and TRBJ2-7; 7 bases are shared with TRBD2. The CDR3 contains 14 residues. Trimming cost V 6 bases and J 3 bases; bases outside gene matches: 8. The CDR3 DNA is TGTGCCAGCAGCATCGGACTAGAAGTCTACGAGCAGTACTTC. Its protein product is CASSIGLEVYEQYF.

The chain links TRBV27 to TRBJ2-7, with 8 bases lining up with TRBD1. This CDR3 contains 14 residues. Per germline, CDR1 MNHEY and CDR2 SMNVEV (reference sequence). The J segment lost 2 bases and the V segment lost 6 bases, leaving 6 bases of the junction unmatched. CDR3 DNA sequence: TGTGCCAGCAGCCGCGGACAGGGCCCCTACGAGCAGTACTTC. Amino acid sequence: CASSRGQGPYEQYF.

At least ten counts were recorded for this clonotype. The chain recombines TRBV4-1 with TRBJ1-5; 7 bases line up with TRBD1. CDR1 and CDR2 (germline): MGHRA, YSYEKL. The J segment lost 4 bases and the V segment lost 7 bases, leaving 13 bases of the junction unmatched. This CDR3 has 16 residues. The DNA for the CDR3 is TGCGCCAGCAAAGGGGAAGGGGCAGGGGGAAATCAGCCCCAGCATTTT. Residues: CASKGEGAGGNQPQHF.

This clonotype appeared a few times. The chain uses TRBV10-3 and TRBJ2-3; 10 nucleotides agree with TRBD2. The CDR3 length is 19 residues. Germline trimming cut 2 bases from V and 6 bases from J; bases unmatched to any gene: 17. The germline V gene has CDR1 ENHRY and CDR2 SYGVKD. CDR3 sequence: CAISELGTSVFGSVDTQYF. In DNA form, the CDR3 reads TGTGCCATCAGTGAGCTCGGGACTAGCGTTTTCGGGTCCGTGGATACGCAGTATTTT.

The table lists this clonotype with a few counts. The chain uses TRBV5-1 and TRBJ2-7; D gene uncertain. The CDR3 sequence is 12 residues long. Germline values: CDR1 SGHRS, CDR2 YFSETQ. V lost 2 bases and J lost 6, with 9 bases in between. The CDR3: CASSFSKGEQYF. In DNA form, the CDR3 reads TGCGCCAGCAGCTTTTCGAAGGGCGAGCAGTACTTC.

This clonotype was observed at least ten times. V is TRBV5-6 and J is TRBJ1-1; TRBD1 agrees at 7 bases. This CDR3 has 16 amino acids. The germline gives CDR1 SGHDT, CDR2 YYEEEE. The V and J ends lost 4 bases and 2 bases, in that order; junction bases with no gene match: 11. The CDR3 loop is CASSGFTGVRNTEAFF. The CDR3 DNA sequence: TGTGCCAGCAGCGGATTTACAGGGGTCCGTAACACTGAAGCTTTCTTT. Full variable domain (remainder filled in from reference TRBV5-6 and TRBJ1-1): DAGVTQSPTHLIKTRGQQVTLRCSPKSGHDTVSWYQQALGQGPQFIFQYYEEEERQRGNFPDRFSGHQFPNYSSELNVNALLLGDSALYLCASSGFTGVRNTEAFFGQGTRLTVV.